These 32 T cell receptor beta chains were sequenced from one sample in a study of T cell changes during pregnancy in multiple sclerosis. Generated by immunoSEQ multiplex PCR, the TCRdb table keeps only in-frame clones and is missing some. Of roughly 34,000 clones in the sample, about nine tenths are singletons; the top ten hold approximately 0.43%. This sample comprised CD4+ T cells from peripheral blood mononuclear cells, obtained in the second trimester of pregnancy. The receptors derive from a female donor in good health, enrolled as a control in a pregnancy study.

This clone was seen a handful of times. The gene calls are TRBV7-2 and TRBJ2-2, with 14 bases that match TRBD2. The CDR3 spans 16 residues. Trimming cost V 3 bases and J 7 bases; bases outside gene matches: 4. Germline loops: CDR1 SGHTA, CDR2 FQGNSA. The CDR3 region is CASSLTSGRAGGELFF. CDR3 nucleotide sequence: TGTGCCAGCAGCTTGACTAGCGGGAGGGCCGGCGGGGAGCTGTTTTTT.

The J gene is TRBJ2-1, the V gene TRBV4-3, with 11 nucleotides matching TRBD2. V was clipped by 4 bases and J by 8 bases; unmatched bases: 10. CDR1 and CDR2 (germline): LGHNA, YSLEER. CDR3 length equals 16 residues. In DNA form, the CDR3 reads TGCGCCAGCAGCCTAACGACTAGCGGGGCGGCCGATGAGCAGTTCTTC. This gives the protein CASSLTTSGAADEQFF.

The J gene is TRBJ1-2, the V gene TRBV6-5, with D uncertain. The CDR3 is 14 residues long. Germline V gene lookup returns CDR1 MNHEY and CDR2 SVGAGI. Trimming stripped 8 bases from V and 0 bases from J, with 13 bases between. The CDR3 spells CASYTHGANYGYTF. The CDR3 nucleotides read TGTGCCAGCTACACCCACGGAGCTAACTATGGCTACACCTTC.

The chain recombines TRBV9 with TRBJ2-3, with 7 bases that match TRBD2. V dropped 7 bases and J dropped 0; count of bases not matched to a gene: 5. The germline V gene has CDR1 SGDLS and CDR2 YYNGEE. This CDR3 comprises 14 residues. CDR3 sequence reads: CASGWGGSTDTQYF. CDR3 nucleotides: TGTGCCAGCGGTTGGGGGGGTAGCACAGATACGCAGTATTTT.

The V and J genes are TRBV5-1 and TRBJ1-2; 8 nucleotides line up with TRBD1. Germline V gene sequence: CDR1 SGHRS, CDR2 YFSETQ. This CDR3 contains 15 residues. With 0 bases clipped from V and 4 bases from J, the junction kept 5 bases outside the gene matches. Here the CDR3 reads CASSLAGQGPYGYTF. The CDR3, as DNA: TGCGCCAGCAGCTTGGCTGGACAGGGTCCCTATGGCTACACCTTC.

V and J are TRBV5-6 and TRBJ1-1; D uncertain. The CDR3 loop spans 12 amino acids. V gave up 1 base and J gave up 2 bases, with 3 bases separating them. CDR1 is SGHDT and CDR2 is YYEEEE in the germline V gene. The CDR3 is CASSLSNTEAFF. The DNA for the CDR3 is TGTGCCAGCAGCTTGAGCAACACTGAAGCTTTCTTT.

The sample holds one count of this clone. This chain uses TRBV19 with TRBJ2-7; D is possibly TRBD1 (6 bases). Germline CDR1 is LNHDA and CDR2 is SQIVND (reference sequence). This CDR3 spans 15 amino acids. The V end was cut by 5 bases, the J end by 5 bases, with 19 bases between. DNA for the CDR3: TGTGCCAGTAGTCCTTCGACAGGTTTCATCGACGAGCAGTACTTC. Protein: CASSPSTGFIDEQYF.

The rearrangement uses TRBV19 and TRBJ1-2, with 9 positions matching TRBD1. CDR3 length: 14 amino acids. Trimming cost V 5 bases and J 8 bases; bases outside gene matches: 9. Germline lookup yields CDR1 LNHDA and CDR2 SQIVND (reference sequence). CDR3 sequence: CASSLPRDREGYTF. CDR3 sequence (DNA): TGTGCCAGTAGTCTCCCCCGGGACAGGGAGGGCTACACCTTC.

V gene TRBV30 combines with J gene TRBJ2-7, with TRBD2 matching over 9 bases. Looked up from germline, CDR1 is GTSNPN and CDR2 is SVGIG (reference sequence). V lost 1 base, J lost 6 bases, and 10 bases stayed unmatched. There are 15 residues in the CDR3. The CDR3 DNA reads TGTGCCTGGAGTGCAGGGAGGGCGGGAGGGCGCGAGCAGTACTTC. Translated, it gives CAWSAGRAGGREQYF.

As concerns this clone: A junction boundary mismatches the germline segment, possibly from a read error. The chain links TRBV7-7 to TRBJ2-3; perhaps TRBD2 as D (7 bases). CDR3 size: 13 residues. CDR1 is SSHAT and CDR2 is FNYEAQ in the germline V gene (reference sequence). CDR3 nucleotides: TGTGCTAGCAGCTTAGGGGAGGGGGACACGCAGTATTTT. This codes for CASSLGEGDTQYF.

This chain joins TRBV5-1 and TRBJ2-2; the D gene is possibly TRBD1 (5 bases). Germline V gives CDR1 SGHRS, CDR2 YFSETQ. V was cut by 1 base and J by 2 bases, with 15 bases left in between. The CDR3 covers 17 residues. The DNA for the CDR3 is TGCGCCAGCAGCTTGAAGTCCGCAGGGCCAAACACCGGGGAGCTGTTTTTT. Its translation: CASSLKSAGPNTGELFF.

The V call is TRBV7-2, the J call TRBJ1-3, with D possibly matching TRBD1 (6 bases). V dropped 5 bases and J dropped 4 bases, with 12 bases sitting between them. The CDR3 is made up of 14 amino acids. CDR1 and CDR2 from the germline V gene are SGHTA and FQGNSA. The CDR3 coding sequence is TGTGCCAGCAGCGGCAGGGGTTCGGGAAACACCATATATTTT. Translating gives CASSGRGSGNTIYF. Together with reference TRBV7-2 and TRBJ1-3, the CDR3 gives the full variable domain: GAGVSQSPSNKVTEKGKDVELRCDPISGHTALYWYRQSLGQGLEFLIYFQGNSAPDKSGLPSDRFSAERTGGSVSTLTIQRTQQEDSAVYLCASSGRGSGNTIYFGEGSWLTVV.

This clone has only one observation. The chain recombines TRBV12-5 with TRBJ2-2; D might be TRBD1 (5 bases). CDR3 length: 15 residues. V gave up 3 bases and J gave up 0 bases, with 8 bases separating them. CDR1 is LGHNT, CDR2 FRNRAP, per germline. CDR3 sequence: CASGFGRANTGELFF. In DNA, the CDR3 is TGTGCTAGTGGTTTCGGCAGGGCGAACACCGGGGAGCTGTTTTTT.

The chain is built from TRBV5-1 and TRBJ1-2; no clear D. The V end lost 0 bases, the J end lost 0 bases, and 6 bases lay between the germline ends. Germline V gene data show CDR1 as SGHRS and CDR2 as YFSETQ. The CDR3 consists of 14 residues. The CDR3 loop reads CASSLAGANYGYTF. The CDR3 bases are TGCGCCAGCAGCTTGGCCGGTGCTAACTATGGCTACACCTTC.

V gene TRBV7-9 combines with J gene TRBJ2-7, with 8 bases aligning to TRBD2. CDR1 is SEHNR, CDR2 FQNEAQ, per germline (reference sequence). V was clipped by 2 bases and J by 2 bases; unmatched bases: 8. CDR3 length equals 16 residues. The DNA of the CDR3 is TGTGCCAGCAGCTTATTGGAGCGGGAGCTCACCTACGAGCAGTACTTC. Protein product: CASSLLERELTYEQYF.

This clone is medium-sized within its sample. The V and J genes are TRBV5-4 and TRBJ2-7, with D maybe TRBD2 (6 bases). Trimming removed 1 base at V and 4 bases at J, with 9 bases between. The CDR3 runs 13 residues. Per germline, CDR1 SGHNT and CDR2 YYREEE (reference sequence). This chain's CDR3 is CASSLRGIYEQYF. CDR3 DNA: TGTGCCAGCAGCTTGCGGGGGATTTACGAGCAGTACTTC.

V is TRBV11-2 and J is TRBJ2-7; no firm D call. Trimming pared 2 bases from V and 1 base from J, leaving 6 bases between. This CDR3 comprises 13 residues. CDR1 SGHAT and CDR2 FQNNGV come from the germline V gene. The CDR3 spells CASSLSRSYEQYF. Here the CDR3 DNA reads TGTGCCAGCAGCTTATCTCGTTCCTACGAGCAGTACTTC.

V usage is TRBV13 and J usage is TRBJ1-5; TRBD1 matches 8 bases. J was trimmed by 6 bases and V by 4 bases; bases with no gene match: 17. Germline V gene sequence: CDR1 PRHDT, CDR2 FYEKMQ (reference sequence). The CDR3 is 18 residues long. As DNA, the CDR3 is TGTGCCAGCAGCTCCTTCCGTTGTCAGGGGGCCGCTGTTCAGCCCCAGCATTTT. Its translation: CASSSFRCQGAAVQPQHF.

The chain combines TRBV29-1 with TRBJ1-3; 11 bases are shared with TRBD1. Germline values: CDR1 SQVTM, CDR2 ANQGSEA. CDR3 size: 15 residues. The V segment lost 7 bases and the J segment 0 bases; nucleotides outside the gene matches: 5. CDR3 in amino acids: CSGTGGDFSGNTIYF. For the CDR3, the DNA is TGCAGCGGGACAGGGGGCGATTTCTCTGGAAACACCATATATTTT.

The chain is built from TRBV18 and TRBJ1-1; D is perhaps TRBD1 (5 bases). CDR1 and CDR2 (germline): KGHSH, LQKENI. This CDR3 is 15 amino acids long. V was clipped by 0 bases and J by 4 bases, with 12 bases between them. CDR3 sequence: CASSPPAGMGTEAFF. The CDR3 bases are TGTGCCAGCTCACCACCGGCAGGGATGGGCACTGAAGCTTTCTTT.

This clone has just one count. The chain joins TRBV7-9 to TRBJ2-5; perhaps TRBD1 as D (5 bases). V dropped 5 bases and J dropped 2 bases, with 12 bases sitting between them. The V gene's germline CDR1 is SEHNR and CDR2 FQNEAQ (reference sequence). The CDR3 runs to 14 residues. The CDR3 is CASSHRQTQETQYF. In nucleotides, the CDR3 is TGTGCCAGCAGCCATCGACAGACTCAAGAGACCCAGTACTTC. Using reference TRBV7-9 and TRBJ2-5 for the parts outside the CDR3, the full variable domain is DTGVSQNPRHKITKRGQNVTFRCDPISEHNRLYWYRQTLGQGPEFLTYFQNEAQLEKSRLLSDRFSAERPKGSFSTLEIQRTEQGDSAMYLCASSHRQTQETQYFGPGTRLLVL.

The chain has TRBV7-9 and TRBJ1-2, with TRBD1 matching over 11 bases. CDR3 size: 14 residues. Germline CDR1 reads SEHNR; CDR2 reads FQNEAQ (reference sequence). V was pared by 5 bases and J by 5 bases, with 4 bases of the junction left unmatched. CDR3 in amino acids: CASSGQGAQYGYTF. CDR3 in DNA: TGTGCCAGCAGCGGACAGGGGGCACAATATGGCTACACCTTC.

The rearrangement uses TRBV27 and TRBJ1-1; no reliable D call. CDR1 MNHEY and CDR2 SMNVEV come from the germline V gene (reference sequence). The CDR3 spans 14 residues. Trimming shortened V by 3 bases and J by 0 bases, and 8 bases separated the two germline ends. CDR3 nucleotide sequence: TGTGCCAGCAGTTTCGGGGTCATGAACACTGAAGCTTTCTTT. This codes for CASSFGVMNTEAFF.

The CDR3 DNA is TGTGCCAGCAGCTTAGGCAGGAGGGATCGCTATGGCTACACCTTC. Amino acid sequence: CASSLGRRDRYGYTF. The rearrangement uses TRBV7-8 and TRBJ1-2, with unresolved D. The CDR3 consists of 15 residues. The ends were cut back, 1 base at V and 4 bases at J, with 13 bases in the middle. In germline, CDR1 is SGHVS, CDR2 FQNEAQ.

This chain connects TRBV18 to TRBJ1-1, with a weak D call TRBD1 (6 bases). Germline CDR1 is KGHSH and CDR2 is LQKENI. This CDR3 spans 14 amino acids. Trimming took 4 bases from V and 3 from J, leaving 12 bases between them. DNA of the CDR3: TGTGCCAGCTCACAGGACAGAAGCGACACTGAAGCTTTCTTT. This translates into CASSQDRSDTEAFF. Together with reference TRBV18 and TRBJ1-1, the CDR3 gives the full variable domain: NAGVMQNPRHLVRRRGQEARLRCSPMKGHSHVYWYRQLPEEGLKFMVYLQKENIIDESGMPKERFSAEFPKEGPSILRIQQVVRGDSAAYFCASSQDRSDTEAFFGQGTRLTVV.

The CDR3 spells CASSPRSTGELFF. CDR3 nucleotides: TGTGCCAGCAGCCCCAGGTCCACCGGGGAGCTGTTTTTT. The genes are TRBV5-4 and TRBJ2-2; no clear D. CDR3 length: 13 residues. CDR1 and CDR2 from the germline V gene are SGHNT and YYREEE (reference sequence). Trimming cost V 4 bases and J 4 bases, with 8 bases left between them.

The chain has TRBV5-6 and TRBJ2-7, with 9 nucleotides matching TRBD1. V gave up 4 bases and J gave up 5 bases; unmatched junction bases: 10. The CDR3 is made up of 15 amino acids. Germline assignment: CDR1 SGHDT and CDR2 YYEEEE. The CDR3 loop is CASSTAGTGMNEQYF. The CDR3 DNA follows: TGTGCCAGCAGCACGGCCGGGACAGGGATGAACGAGCAGTACTTC.

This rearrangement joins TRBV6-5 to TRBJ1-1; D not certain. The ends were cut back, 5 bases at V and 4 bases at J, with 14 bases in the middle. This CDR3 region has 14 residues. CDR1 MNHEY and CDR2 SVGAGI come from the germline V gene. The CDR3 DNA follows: TGTGCCAGCAGTCATCGGGGAGGCGGCACTGAAGCTTTCTTT. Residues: CASSHRGGGTEAFF.

CDR3 residues: CASSEPGQGPYGYTF. As DNA, the CDR3 is TGTGCCAGCAGTGAACCGGGACAGGGGCCCTATGGCTACACCTTC. V usage is TRBV6-4 and J usage is TRBJ1-2; 10 nucleotides match TRBD1. V shed 3 bases and J 4 bases; nucleotides not matched to a gene: 5. CDR3 size: 15 residues. Per germline, CDR1 MRHNA and CDR2 SNTAGT.

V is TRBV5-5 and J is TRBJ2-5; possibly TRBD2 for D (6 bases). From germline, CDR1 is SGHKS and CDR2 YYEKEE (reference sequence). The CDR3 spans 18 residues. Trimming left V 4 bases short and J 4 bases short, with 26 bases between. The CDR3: CASSPDIGGLVGGETQYF. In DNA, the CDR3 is TGTGCCAGCAGCCCTGATATCGGAGGCCTCGTGGGGGGAGAGACCCAGTACTTC.

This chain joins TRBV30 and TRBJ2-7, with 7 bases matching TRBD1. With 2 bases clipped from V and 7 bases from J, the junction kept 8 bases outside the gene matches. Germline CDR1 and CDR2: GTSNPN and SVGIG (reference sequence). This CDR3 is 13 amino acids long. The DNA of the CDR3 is TGTGCCTGGAGTTCTACAGGGGCCGGGGAGCAGTACTTC. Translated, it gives CAWSSTGAGEQYF.

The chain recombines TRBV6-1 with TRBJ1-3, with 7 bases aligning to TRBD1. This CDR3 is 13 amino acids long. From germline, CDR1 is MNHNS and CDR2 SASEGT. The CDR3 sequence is CATLGQIGNTIYF. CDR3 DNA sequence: TGTGCTACTTTGGGACAGATTGGAAACACCATATATTTT.